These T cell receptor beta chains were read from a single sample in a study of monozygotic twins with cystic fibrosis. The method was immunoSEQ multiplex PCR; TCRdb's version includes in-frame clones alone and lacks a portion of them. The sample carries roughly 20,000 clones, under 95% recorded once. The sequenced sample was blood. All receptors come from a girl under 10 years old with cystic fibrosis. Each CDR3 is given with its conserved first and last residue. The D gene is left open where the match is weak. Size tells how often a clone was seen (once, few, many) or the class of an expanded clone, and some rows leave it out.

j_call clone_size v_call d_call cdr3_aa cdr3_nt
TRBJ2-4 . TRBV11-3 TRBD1 CASSPGFGQGKNIQYF TGTGCCAGCAGCCCGGGATTTGGACAGGGCAAAAACATTCAGTACTTC
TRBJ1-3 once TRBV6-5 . CASSYSGRLSGNTIYF TGTGCCAGCAGTTACTCGGGCAGGTTGTCTGGAAACACCATATATTTT
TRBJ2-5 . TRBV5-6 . CASSFEQRVFLGKTQYF TGTGCCAGCAGCTTTGAACAAAGGGTTTTCTTGGGAAAGACCCAGTACTTC
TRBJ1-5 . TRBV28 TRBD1 CASSPRRDRTDQPQHF TGTGCCAGCAGTCCTCGCCGGGACAGAACAGATCAGCCCCAGCATTTT
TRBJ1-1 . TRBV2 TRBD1 CASGRDRGPVTNTEAFF TGTGCCAGCGGTCGGGACAGGGGGCCGGTGACGAACACTGAAGCTTTCTTT
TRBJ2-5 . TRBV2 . CASSEETQYF TGTGCCAGCAGTGAGGAGACCCAGTACTTC
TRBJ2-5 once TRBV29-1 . CSVGRETQYF TGCAGCGTTGGGCGTGAGACCCAGTACTTC
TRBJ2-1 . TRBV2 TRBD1 CASKTGISYNEQFF TGTGCCAGCAAGACAGGGATCTCCTACAATGAGCAGTTCTTC
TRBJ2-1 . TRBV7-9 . CASSLGVAGLDSYNEQFF TGTGCCAGCAGCTTAGGAGTGGCGGGGTTGGATTCCTACAATGAGCAGTTCTTC
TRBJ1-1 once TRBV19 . CASSPGDARRPVAFF TGTGCCAGTAGCCCCGGGGACGCTCGACGCCCCGTTGCTTTCTTT
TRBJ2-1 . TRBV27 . CASSFRSYNEQFF TGTGCCAGCAGTTTCCGATCCTACAATGAGCAGTTCTTC
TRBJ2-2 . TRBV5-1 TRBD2 CASSFGGGPTTGELFF TGCGCCAGCAGCTTTGGGGGAGGGCCGACCACCGGGGAGCTGTTTTTT
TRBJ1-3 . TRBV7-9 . CASSLEATGNTIYF TGTGCCAGCAGCTTAGAGGCAACCGGGAACACCATATATTTT
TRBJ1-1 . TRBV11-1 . CASSTLGLAGGTEAFF TGTGCCAGCAGCACCCTCGGTTTGGCGGGGGGCACTGAAGCTTTCTTT
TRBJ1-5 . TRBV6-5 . CASSQGGHQHF TGTGCCAGCAGTCAAGGGGGACACCAGCATTTT
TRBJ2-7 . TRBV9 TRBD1 CASSVSTWDRGDDEQYF TGTGCCAGCAGCGTTAGTACATGGGACAGGGGGGACGACGAGCAGTACTTC
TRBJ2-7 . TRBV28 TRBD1 CASSLPIGQAHEQYF TGTGCCAGCAGTTTACCCATAGGACAGGCCCACGAGCAGTACTTC
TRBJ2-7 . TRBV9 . CASSPSPYEQYF TGTGCCAGCAGCCCCTCCCCCTACGAGCAGTACTTC
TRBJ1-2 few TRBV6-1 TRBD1 CASRTGEFYGYTF TGTGCCAGCAGAACAGGGGAGTTCTATGGCTACACCTTC
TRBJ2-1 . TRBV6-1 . CASTPSAGSYNEQFF TGTGCCAGCACCCCTTCGGCGGGATCCTACAATGAGCAGTTCTTC
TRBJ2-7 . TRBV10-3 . CAISEYVRERDYEQYF TGTGCCATCAGTGAGTACGTGAGGGAGAGGGACTACGAGCAGTACTTC
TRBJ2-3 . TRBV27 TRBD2 CASKAGSGRARGGDTQYF TGTGCCAGCAAGGCAGGTAGCGGGAGGGCCAGGGGTGGAGATACGCAGTATTTT
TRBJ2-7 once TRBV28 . CASSFRPGFSYEQYF TGTGCCAGCAGTTTCCGTCCCGGTTTCTCCTACGAGCAGTACTTC
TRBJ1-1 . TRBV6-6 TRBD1 CASSRPGGGTEAFF TGTGCCAGCAGCCGCCCAGGGGGGGGCACTGAAGCTTTCTTT
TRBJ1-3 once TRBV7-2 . CASTSYRPGRGGNTIYF TGTGCCAGCACCTCGTACCGGCCAGGGAGGGGAGGAAACACCATATATTTT
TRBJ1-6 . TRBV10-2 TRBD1 CASRPAQGANSPLHF TGCGCCAGCAGACCTGCACAGGGGGCTAATTCACCCCTCCACTTT
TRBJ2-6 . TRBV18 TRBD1 CASSPLGQPSGANVLTF TGTGCCAGCTCACCATTGGGACAGCCCTCTGGGGCCAACGTCCTGACTTTC
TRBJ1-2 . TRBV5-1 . CASSAVTGSYGYTF TGCGCCAGCAGCGCCGTGACAGGATCTTATGGCTACACCTTC
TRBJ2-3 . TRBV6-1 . CASRFQTDTQYF TGTGCCAGCAGGTTCCAAACAGATACGCAGTATTTT
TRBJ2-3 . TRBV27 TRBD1 CASSSRGQGPDTQYF TGTGCCAGCAGCTCCCGAGGACAGGGCCCAGATACGCAGTATTTT
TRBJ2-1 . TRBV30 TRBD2 CAWSVGGANEQFF TGTGCCTGGAGTGTCGGGGGGGCCAATGAGCAGTTCTTC
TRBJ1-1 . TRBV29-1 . CSVEELAGLDTEAFF TGCAGCGTTGAAGAATTAGCAGGGCTCGACACTGAAGCTTTCTTT